The 22 T cell receptor beta chains reported below all come from one sample, sequenced in a study of T cell responses to AZD1222 COVID-19 vaccine. The table came from immunoSEQ multiplex PCR; TCRdb's copy has only in-frame clones and leaves some out. The sample has around 200,000 clones, 70% to 90% seen once. The sample was peripheral blood, taken on day 0 of AZD1222 vaccination. The receptor set was obtained from an adult in good health.

This chain connects TRBV5-1 to TRBJ1-1, with D uncertain. The CDR3 totals 14 residues. V lost 9 bases and J lost 5, with 20 bases in between. CDR1 and CDR2 (germline): SGHRS, YFSETQ. CDR3 coding DNA: TGCGCCACCAGGCGGGAGCCTCGCGGTACTGAAGCTTTCTTT. Amino acids: CATRREPRGTEAFF.

The chain carries TRBV28 and TRBJ1-5; D unclear. V was pared by 1 base and J by 7 bases, with 11 bases between. CDR3 length: 14 residues. CDR1 and CDR2 from the germline V gene are MDHEN and SYDVKM. The CDR3 here is CASSLLGSLQPQHF. CDR3 sequence (DNA): TGTGCCAGCAGTTTATTGGGGTCCTTACAGCCCCAGCATTTT.

The rearrangement joins TRBV5-1 to TRBJ2-1, with D possibly TRBD2 on 7 matching bases. CDR3 length equals 13 residues. V dropped 8 bases and J dropped 8 bases, with 17 bases sitting between them. CDR1 is SGHRS and CDR2 is YFSETQ in the germline V gene. CDR3 sequence reads: CASGLVGGYEQFF. The CDR3 bases are TGCGCCAGTGGACTAGTAGGGGGGTATGAGCAGTTCTTC.

In nucleotides, the CDR3 is TGTGCCAGCAGTCGTCAGGCCGGGGGGGGCACAGGAAACACCATATATTTT. This gives the protein CASSRQAGGGTGNTIYF. The genes are TRBV3-1 (or the pseudogene TRBV3-2) and TRBJ1-3; perhaps TRBD1 as D (6 bases). Germline CDR1 LGHDT, CDR2 YNNKEL (reference sequence). The V end was cut by 6 bases, the J end by 4 bases, with 22 bases between. The CDR3 is made up of 17 amino acids.

This chain joins TRBV18 and TRBJ1-1, with D maybe TRBD1 (5 bases). Germline CDR1 is KGHSH and CDR2 is LQKENI. The CDR3 totals 14 residues. Trimming took 6 bases from V and 2 from J, leaving 13 bases between them. In DNA form, the CDR3 reads TGTGCCAGCTCGGCCTTCCGGGACAACACTGAAGCTTTCTTT. This codes for CASSAFRDNTEAFF.

The chain is built from TRBV5-1 and TRBJ2-3, with D hard to call. The CDR3 has 12 amino acids. Germline V CDR1 and CDR2: SGHRS, YFSETQ. The V and J ends lost 3 bases and 3 bases respectively, with 5 bases between them. DNA for the CDR3: TGCGCCAGCAGCTCCTTTACAGATACGCAGTATTTT. It codes for CASSSFTDTQYF.

The chain employs TRBV6-1 and TRBJ2-7, with D hard to call. The germline gives CDR1 MNHNS, CDR2 SASEGT. V lost 4 bases and J 2 bases, leaving 18 bases between the germline ends. The length of the CDR3 is 16 residues. CDR3 DNA: TGTGCCAGCAGTGGGTTTGGTAGCCCAGACGCCTACGAGCAGTACTTC. The encoded protein is CASSGFGSPDAYEQYF.

The V call is TRBV6-2 or TRBV6-3, the J call TRBJ1-4; possibly TRBD1 for D (5 bases). This CDR3 comprises 14 residues. Germline values: CDR1 MNHEY, CDR2 SVGEGT. With 6 bases removed from V and 8 bases from J, the gap between germline ends came to 16 bases. This CDR3 is CASSLDRDGEKLFF. CDR3 bases: TGTGCCAGCAGCCTAGACAGAGACGGCGAAAAACTGTTTTTT.

V usage is TRBV7-2 and J usage is TRBJ2-7; the D gene is possibly TRBD1 (5 bases). The V and J ends lost 6 bases and 5 bases respectively, with 14 bases between them. This CDR3 is built from 13 residues. The germline V gene encodes CDR1 SGHTA and CDR2 FQGNSA. This CDR3 reads CASSPRAGHEQYF. The DNA for the CDR3 is TGTGCCAGCAGTCCCAGGGCAGGTCACGAGCAGTACTTC.

V and J are TRBV2 and TRBJ1-5; D is unclear. This CDR3 has 14 amino acids. Germline-derived CDR1 and CDR2 are SNHLY and FYNNEI. The V gene lost 1 base and the J gene lost 7 bases, with 11 bases spanning the gap. CDR3 sequence reads: CASSEVRVGQPQHF. The CDR3 DNA reads TGTGCCAGCAGTGAAGTGAGGGTCGGCCAGCCCCAGCATTTT.

The chain couples TRBV3-1 (or the pseudogene TRBV3-2) to TRBJ2-3, with D maybe TRBD2 (6 bases). The ends were cut back, 0 bases at V and 0 bases at J, with 13 bases in the middle. In germline, CDR1 is LGHDT, CDR2 YNNKEL (reference sequence). The CDR3 totals 17 residues. The CDR3 reads CASSQDPAGTSTDTQYF. CDR3 DNA sequence: TGTGCCAGCAGCCAAGACCCGGCCGGGACTAGCACAGATACGCAGTATTTT.

For the CDR3, the DNA is TGTGCCAGCAGCCCGGGACACCGCCAAGAGACCCAGTACTTC. This gives the protein CASSPGHRQETQYF. This sequence joins TRBV7-2 and TRBJ2-5; D is possibly TRBD1 (6 bases). The germline V gene encodes CDR1 SGHTA and CDR2 FQGNSA. V was pared by 5 bases and J by 1 base, with 11 bases between. The CDR3 contains 14 residues. Using reference TRBV7-2 and TRBJ2-5 for the parts outside the CDR3, the full variable domain is GAGVSQSPSNKVTEKGKDVELRCDPISGHTALYWYRQSLGQGLEFLIYFQGNSAPDKSGLPSDRFSAERTGGSVSTLTIQRTQQEDSAVYLCASSPGHRQETQYFGPGTRLLVL.

This chain connects TRBV24-1 to TRBJ2-1; D ambiguous. The CDR3 extends over 9 amino acids. Germline V gene sequence: CDR1 KGHDR, CDR2 SFDVKD. V was trimmed by 8 bases and J by 8 bases, leaving 3 bases between them. CDR3 bases: TGTGCCACCAAGGATGAGCAGTTCTTC. It codes for CATKDEQFF.

The J gene is TRBJ1-1, the V gene TRBV6-5; D perhaps matches TRBD1 (5 bases). CDR1 is MNHEY and CDR2 is SVGAGI in the germline V gene. V lost 7 bases and J 5 bases, leaving 14 bases between the germline ends. CDR3 size: 13 residues. CDR3 sequence: CASTSGFGTEAFF. CDR3 DNA: TGTGCCAGCACCTCAGGGTTCGGGACTGAAGCTTTCTTT.

J is TRBJ2-7 and V is TRBV6-4, with 8 bases that match TRBD1. Germline-derived CDR1 and CDR2 are MRHNA and SNTAGT. This CDR3 contains 16 residues. J gave up 4 bases and V 4 bases, and 12 bases lay outside the gene matches. The DNA of the CDR3 is TGTGCCAGCAGTGCCTCTTGGACAGGGCGGTCATACGAGCAGTACTTC. It yields the protein CASSASWTGRSYEQYF.

There are a few counts of this clone. The chain carries TRBV19 and TRBJ1-5; no reliable D call. This CDR3 is built from 15 residues. Trimming took off 3 bases at V and 0 bases at J, with 9 bases between the two ends. Per germline, CDR1 LNHDA and CDR2 SQIVND (reference sequence). This chain's CDR3 is CASSIWQYSNQPQHF. In nucleotides, the CDR3 is TGTGCCAGTAGTATCTGGCAATATAGCAATCAGCCCCAGCATTTT.

CDR3 DNA: TGTGCCAGCAGCTTAACCACCCGGGACAGGGATACGCAGTATTTT. Translating it yields CASSLTTRDRDTQYF. The chain employs TRBV11-2 and TRBJ2-3; 8 nucleotides match TRBD1. Looked up from germline, CDR1 is SGHAT and CDR2 is FQNNGV. The CDR3 length is 15 residues. Trimming removed 2 bases from V and 6 bases from J; junction bases left unmatched: 7. The full variable domain, with the rest looked up from reference TRBV11-2 and TRBJ2-3, is EAGVAQSPRYKIIEKRQSVAFWCNPISGHATLYWYQQILGQGPKLLIQFQNNGVVDDSQLPKDRFSAERLKGVDSTLKIQPAKLEDSAVYLCASSLTTRDRDTQYFGPGTRLTVL.

This CDR3 reads CASSPRDSYGYTF. Here the CDR3 DNA reads TGTGCCAGTAGCCCCCGGGACAGCTATGGCTACACCTTC. The J gene is TRBJ1-2, the V gene TRBV7-6, with 7 bases aligning to TRBD1. This CDR3 is built from 13 residues. J was trimmed by 4 bases and V by 9 bases; bases with no gene match: 8. Per the germline V gene, CDR1 is SGHVS and CDR2 is FNYEAQ. The whole variable domain, remainder taken from reference TRBV7-6 and TRBJ1-2, is GAGVSQSPRYKVTKRGQDVALRCDPISGHVSLYWYRQALGQGPEFLTYFNYEAQQDKSGLPNDRFSAERPEGSISTLTIQRTEQRDSAMYRCASSPRDSYGYTFGSGTRLTVV.

The table lists this clone with a count of one. The J gene is TRBJ2-5, the V gene TRBV5-6; D gene uncertain. CDR3 length equals 12 residues. V lost 4 bases, J lost 6 bases, and 10 bases lay in between. Germline CDR1 and CDR2: SGHDT and YYEEEE. CDR3 residues: CASSPSRKTQYF. Here the CDR3 DNA reads TGTGCCAGCAGCCCCAGCAGGAAGACCCAGTACTTC.

The rearrangement uses TRBV5-4 and TRBJ1-1, with unresolved D. V lost 0 bases, J lost 0 bases, and 9 bases lay in between. This CDR3 is built from 15 residues. Germline CDR1 SGHNT, CDR2 YYREEE (reference sequence). CDR3 sequence reads: CASSLGGYMNTEAFF. CDR3 nucleotides: TGTGCCAGCAGCTTGGGCGGGTACATGAACACTGAAGCTTTCTTT.

The CDR3, as DNA: TGTGCCAGCAGCAAGAGGCTGAACACTGAAGCTTTCTTT. Translation gives CASSKRLNTEAFF. The V and J genes are TRBV21-1 and TRBJ1-1. TRBV21-1 is given as a pseudogene. There are 13 residues in the CDR3.

The V and J genes are TRBV7-9 and TRBJ2-3; 10 bases map to TRBD1. Germline CDR1 and CDR2: SEHNR and FQNEAQ (reference sequence). The junction had 7 bases not matched to a gene; V was cut back by 5 bases and J by 2 bases. The CDR3 loop spans 16 amino acids. The CDR3 reads CASSQTGTGVTDTQYF. Written as DNA, the CDR3 is TGTGCCAGCAGCCAAACCGGGACAGGGGTCACAGATACGCAGTATTTT.